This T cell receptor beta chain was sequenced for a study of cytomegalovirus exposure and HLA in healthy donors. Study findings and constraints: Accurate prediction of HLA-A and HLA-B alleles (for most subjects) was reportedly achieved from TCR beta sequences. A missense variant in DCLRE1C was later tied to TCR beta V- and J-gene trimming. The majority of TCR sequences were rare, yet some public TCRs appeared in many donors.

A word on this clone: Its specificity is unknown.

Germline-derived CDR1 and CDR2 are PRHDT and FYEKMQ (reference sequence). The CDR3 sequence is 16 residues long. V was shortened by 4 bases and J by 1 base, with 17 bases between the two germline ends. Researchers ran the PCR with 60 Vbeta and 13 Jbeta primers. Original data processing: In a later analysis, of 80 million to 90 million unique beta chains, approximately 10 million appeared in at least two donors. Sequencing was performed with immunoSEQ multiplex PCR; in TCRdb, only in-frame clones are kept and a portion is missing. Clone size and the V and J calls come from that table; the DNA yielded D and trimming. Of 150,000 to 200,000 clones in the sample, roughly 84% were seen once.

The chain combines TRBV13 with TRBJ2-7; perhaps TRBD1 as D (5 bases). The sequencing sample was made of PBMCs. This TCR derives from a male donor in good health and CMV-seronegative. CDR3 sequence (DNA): TGTGCCAGCAGCTCGAACCCGCTGACAGATTCCTACGAGCAGTACTTC. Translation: CASSSNPLTDSYEQYF.